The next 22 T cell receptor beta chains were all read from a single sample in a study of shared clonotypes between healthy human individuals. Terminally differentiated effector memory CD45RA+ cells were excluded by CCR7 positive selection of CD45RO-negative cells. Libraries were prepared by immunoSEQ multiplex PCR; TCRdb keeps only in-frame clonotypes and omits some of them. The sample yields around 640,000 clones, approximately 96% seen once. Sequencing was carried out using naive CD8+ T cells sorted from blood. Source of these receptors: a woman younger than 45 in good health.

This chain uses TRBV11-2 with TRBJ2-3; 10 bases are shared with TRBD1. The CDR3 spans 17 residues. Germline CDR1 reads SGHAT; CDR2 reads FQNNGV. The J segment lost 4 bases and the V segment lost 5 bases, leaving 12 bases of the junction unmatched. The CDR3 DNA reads TGTGCCAGCAGCCTAAGGGTCGGGACAGGGGCGGCAGATACGCAGTATTTT. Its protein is CASSLRVGTGAADTQYF.

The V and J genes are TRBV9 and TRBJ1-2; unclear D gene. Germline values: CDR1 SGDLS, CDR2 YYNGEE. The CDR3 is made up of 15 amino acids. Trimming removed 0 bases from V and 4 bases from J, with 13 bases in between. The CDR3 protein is CASSVAEGAVYGYTF. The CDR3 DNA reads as TGTGCCAGCAGCGTAGCGGAGGGTGCCGTCTATGGCTACACCTTC.

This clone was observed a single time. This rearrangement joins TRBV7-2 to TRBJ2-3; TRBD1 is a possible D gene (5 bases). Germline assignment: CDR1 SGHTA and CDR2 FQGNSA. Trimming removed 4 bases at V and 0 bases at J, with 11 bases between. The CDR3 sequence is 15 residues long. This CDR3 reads CASSSDTSSTDTQYF. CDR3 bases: TGTGCCAGCAGCTCGGACACATCTAGCACAGATACGCAGTATTTT.

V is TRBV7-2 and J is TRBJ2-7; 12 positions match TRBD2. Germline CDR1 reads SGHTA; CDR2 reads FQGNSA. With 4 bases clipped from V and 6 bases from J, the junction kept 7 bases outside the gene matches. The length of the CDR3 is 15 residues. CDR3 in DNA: TGTGCCAGCAGCTGGACACTAGCGGGAGGAGCCGAGCAGTACTTC. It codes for CASSWTLAGGAEQYF.

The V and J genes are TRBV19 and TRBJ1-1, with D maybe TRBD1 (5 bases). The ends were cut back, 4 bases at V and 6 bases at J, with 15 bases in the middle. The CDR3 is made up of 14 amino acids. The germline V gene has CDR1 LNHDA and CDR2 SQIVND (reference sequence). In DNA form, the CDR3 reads TGTGCCAGTAGTAACCGGGGGGAGGCAGCTGAAGCTTTCTTT. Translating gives CASSNRGEAAEAFF.

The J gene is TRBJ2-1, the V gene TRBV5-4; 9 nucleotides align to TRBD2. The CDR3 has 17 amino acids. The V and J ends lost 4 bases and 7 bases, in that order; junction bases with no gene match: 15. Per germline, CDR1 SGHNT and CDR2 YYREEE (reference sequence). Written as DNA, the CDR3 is TGTGCCAGCAGCGGAACCAGCGGGAGGACCTTTTTTAATGAGCAGTTCTTC. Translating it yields CASSGTSGRTFFNEQFF.

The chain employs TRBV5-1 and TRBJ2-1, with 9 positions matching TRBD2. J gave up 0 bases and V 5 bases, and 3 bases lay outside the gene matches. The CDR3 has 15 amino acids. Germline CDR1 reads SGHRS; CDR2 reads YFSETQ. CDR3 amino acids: CASRISGSSYNEQFF. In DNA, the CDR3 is TGCGCCAGCAGGATTAGCGGGAGCTCCTACAATGAGCAGTTCTTC. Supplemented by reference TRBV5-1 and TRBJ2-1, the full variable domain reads KAGVTQTPRYLIKTRGQQVTLSCSPISGHRSVSWYQQTPGQGLQFLFEYFSETQRNKGNFPGRFSGRQFSNSRSEMNVSTLELGDSALYLCASRISGSSYNEQFFGPGTRLTVL.

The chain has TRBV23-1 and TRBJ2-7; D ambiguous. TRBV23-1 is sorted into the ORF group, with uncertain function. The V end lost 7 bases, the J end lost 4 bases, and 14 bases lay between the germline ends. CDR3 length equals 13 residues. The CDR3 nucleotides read TGCGCCAGCATAAGACACCGTAATTACGAGCAGTACTTC. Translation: CASIRHRNYEQYF.

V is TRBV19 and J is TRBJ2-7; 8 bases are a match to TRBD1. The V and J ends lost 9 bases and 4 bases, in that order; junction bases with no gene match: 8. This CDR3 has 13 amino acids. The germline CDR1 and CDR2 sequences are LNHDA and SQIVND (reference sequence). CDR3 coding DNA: TGTGCCAGCAGGGGGCGGGGAGTATACGAGCAGTACTTC. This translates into CASRGRGVYEQYF.

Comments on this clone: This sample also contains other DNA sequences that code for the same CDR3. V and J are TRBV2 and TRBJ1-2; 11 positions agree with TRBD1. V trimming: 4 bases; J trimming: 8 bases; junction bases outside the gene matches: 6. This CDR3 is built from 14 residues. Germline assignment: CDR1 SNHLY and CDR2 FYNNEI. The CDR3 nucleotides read TGTGCCAGCAGTGTCGGGACAGGGGGATACGGCTACACCTTC. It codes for CASSVGTGGYGYTF.

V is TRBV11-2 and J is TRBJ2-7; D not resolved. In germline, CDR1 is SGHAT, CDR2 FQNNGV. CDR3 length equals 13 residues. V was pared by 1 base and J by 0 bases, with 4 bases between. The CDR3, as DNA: TGTGCCAGCAGCTTAGGGTTCTCCTACGAGCAGTACTTC. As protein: CASSLGFSYEQYF.

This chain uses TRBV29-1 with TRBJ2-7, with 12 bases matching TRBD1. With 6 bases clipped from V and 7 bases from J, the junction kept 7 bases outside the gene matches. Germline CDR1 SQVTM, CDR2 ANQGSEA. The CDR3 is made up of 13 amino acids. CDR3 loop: CSVRGQGAYEQYF. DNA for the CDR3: TGCAGCGTGCGGGGACAGGGGGCTTATGAGCAGTACTTC.

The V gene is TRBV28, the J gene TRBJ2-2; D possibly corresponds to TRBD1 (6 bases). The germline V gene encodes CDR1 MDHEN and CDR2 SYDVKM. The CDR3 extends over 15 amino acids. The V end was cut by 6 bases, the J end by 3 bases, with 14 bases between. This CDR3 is CASRTGTQYTGELFF. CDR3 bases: TGTGCCAGCAGAACTGGGACACAGTACACCGGGGAGCTGTTTTTT.

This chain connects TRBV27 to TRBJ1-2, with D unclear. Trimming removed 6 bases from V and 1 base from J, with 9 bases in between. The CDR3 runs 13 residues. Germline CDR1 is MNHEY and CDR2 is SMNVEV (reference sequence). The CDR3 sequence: CASSRRSNYGYTF. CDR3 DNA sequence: TGTGCCAGCAGCCGACGGAGTAACTATGGCTACACCTTC.

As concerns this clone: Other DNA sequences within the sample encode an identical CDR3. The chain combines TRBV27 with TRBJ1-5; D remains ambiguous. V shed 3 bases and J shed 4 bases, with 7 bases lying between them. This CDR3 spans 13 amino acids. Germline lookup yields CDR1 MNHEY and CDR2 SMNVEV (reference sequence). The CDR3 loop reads CASSLAENQPQHF. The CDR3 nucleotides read TGTGCCAGCAGTTTGGCAGAAAATCAGCCCCAGCATTTT.

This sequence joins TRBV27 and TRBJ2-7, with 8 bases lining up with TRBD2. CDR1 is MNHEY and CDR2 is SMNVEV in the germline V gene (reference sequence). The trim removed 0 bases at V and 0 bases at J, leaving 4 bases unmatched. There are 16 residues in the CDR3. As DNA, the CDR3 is TGTGCCAGCAGTTTATCCTCCGGGAGGGCCTCCTACGAGCAGTACTTC. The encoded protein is CASSLSSGRASYEQYF.

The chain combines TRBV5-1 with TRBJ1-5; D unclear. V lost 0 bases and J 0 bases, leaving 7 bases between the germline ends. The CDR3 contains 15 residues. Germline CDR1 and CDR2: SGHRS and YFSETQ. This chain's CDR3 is CASSLGGNSNQPQHF. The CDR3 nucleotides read TGCGCCAGCAGCTTGGGTGGAAATAGCAATCAGCCCCAGCATTTT.

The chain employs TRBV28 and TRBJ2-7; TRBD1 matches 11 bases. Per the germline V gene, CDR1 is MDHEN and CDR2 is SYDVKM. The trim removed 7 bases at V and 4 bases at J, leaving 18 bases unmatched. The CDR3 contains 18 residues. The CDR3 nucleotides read TGTGCCAGCACCACTCTCCTGGACAGGGGGCCTGGACTTTACGAGCAGTACTTC. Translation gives CASTTLLDRGPGLYEQYF.

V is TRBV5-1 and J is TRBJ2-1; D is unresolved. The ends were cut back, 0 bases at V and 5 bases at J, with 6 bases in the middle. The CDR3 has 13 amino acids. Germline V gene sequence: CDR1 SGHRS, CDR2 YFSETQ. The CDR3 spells CASSLEPHNEQFF. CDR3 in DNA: TGCGCCAGCAGCTTGGAACCCCACAATGAGCAGTTCTTC.

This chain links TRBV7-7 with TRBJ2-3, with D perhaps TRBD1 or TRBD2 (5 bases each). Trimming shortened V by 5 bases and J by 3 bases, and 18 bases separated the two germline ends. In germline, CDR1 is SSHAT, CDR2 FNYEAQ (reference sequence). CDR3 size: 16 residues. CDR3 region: CASSPGTHPATDTQYF. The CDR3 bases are TGTGCCAGCAGCCCGGGGACGCACCCGGCAACAGATACGCAGTATTTT.

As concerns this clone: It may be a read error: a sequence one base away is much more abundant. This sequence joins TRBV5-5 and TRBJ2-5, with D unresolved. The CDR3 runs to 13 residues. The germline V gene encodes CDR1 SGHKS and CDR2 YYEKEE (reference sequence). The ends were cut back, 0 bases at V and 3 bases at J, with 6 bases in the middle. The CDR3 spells CASSLEAEETQYF. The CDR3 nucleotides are TGTGCCAGCAGCTTGGAGGCGGAAGAGACCCAGTACTTC.

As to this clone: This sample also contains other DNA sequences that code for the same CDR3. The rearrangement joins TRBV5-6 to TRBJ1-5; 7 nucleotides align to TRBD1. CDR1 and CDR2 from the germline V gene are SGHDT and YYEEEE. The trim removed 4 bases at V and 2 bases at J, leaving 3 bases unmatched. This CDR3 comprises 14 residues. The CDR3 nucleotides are TGTGCCAGCAGCCTAACAGGGGGCAATCAGCCCCAGCATTTT. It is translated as CASSLTGGNQPQHF.